The entry below describes one T cell receptor beta chain. Antigen specificity is unknown. From CD4+ cells came CD45RA+ naive and CD45RA-negative memory subsets. This entry is derived from a study of shared clonotypes between healthy human individuals. General study findings and limits: Around 4.9% of naive CD4 clonotypes were shared across a few donors. Larger richness was generally estimated for naive than memory subsets. The four-donor shared clonotypes exceeded non-shared clonotypes in generation probability, with non-shared ones scoring lower.

Measured with immunoSEQ multiplex PCR; TCRdb has only the in-frame clones, and not every one. The sample holds around 1 million clones, around 80% seen once. The CDR3 totals 16 residues. Germline V lookup: CDR1 SEHNR, CDR2 FQNEAQ (reference sequence). The V end was cut by 4 bases, the J end by 0 bases, with 15 bases between. V gene TRBV7-9 combines with J gene TRBJ1-2, with D perhaps TRBD1 (5 bases). The sequencing input was memory CD4+ T cells sorted from blood. Subset of the sample: CD45RA-negative fraction. This TCR was sampled from a man aged 18 to 35 in good health. CDR3 sequence reads: CASSSPGGATNYGYTF. CDR3 nucleotide sequence: TGTGCCAGCAGCTCCCCCGGAGGGGCAACTAACTATGGCTACACCTTC.